The 18 T cell receptor beta chains given below trace back to one sample, sequenced in a study of CD8+CD57+ T cells in acquired aplastic anemia. Patients who underwent sequencing had shown CD8+CD57+ cell expansion by flow cytometry. Genomic DNA acted as the template from which TCR beta VDJ combination and CDR3 sequence profiling were carried out. TCRdb recomputed calls from the reads with MiXCR, one row per CDR3 protein. This sample has about 160,000 distinct CDR3 sequences, with 65% to 75% found just once. Sequenced: sorted CD4+, CD8+, or CD8+CD57+ T cells (not recorded which) from PBMCs. Every receptor here comes from a human donor with aplastic anemia.

This clonotype was recorded once. The chain is built from TRBV15 and TRBJ2-7; a weak D match, TRBD1 (6 bases). The CDR3 totals 16 residues. Germline-derived CDR1 and CDR2 are LNHNV and YYDKDF (reference sequence). V was clipped by 0 bases and J by 1 base, with 13 bases between them. The CDR3 loop reads CATSRDDTGKSYEQYF. CDR3 DNA: TGTGCCACCAGCAGAGATGATACAGGGAAGTCCTACGAGCAGTACTTC.

This rearrangement joins TRBV7-8 to TRBJ2-2; D is unclear. CDR1 and CDR2 (germline): SGHVS, FQNEAQ. CDR3 size: 14 residues. V was clipped by 5 bases and J by 0 bases, with 7 bases between them. CDR3 region: CASSVFSNTGELFF. In DNA form, the CDR3 reads TGTGCCAGCAGCGTGTTCTCGAACACCGGGGAGCTGTTTTTT.

The V gene is TRBV7-3, the J gene TRBJ2-1, with D uncertain. This CDR3 spans 13 amino acids. Germline V gene data show CDR1 as SGHTA and CDR2 as FQGTGA. V gave up 4 bases and J gave up 8 bases, with 12 bases separating them. The CDR3 protein is CASSSSSGDEQFF. The CDR3 DNA reads TGTGCCAGCAGCTCGTCTAGTGGGGATGAGCAGTTCTTC.

In this sample, this clonotype turned up many times. The chain employs TRBV7-8 and TRBJ1-1; a possible D gene is TRBD1 (5 bases). Germline lookup yields CDR1 SGHVS and CDR2 FQNEAQ. The CDR3 runs to 17 residues. V lost 0 bases and J lost 0, with 14 bases in between. Here the CDR3 reads CASSLAPGRRVNTEAFF. As DNA, the CDR3 is TGTGCCAGCAGCTTAGCGCCGGGACGGAGAGTGAACACTGAAGCTTTCTTT.

J is TRBJ1-1 and V is TRBV20-1, with D perhaps matching TRBD1 (5 bases). Germline CDR1 and CDR2: DFQATT and SNEGSKA (reference sequence). The CDR3 runs to 16 residues. V was cut by 0 bases and J by 1 base, with 15 bases left in between. CDR3 in DNA: TGCAGTGCTAGAGATCCCCTGCAAACAGGGAACACTGAAGCTTTCTTT. Its protein product is CSARDPLQTGNTEAFF.

V and J are TRBV5-1 and TRBJ2-1; D might be TRBD2 (5 bases). This CDR3 comprises 12 residues. Germline loops: CDR1 SGHRS, CDR2 YFSETQ. Trimming left V 5 bases short and J 7 bases short, with 10 bases between. The CDR3 DNA sequence: TGCGCCAGCAGACCTGAGGGAAATGAGCAGTTCTTC. As protein: CASRPEGNEQFF.

This clonotype was seen more than once but under ten times. The chain is built from TRBV27 and TRBJ1-2; D gene unclear. CDR1 MNHEY and CDR2 SMNVEV come from the germline V gene (reference sequence). Trimming removed 1 base at V and 4 bases at J, with 16 bases between. The CDR3 length is 16 residues. Here the CDR3 DNA reads TGTGCCAGCAGTTTATTGGCGGGGTCCTATTCCTATGGCTACACCTTC. This gives the protein CASSLLAGSYSYGYTF.

V gene TRBV10-3 combines with J gene TRBJ2-4, with D uncertain. Germline V lookup: CDR1 ENHRY, CDR2 SYGVKD. This CDR3 has 13 residues. Trimming removed 10 bases from V and 5 bases from J, with 15 bases in between. CDR3 protein: CASLQVSQNIQYF. In nucleotides, the CDR3 is TGTGCCAGTCTCCAGGTATCCCAAAACATTCAGTACTTC.

V is TRBV15 and J is TRBJ2-2; D remains ambiguous. Looked up from germline, CDR1 is LNHNV and CDR2 is YYDKDF (reference sequence). Trimming cost V 0 bases and J 11 bases, with 10 bases left between them. The CDR3 extends over 13 amino acids. This chain's CDR3 is CATSRDDPHELFF. In nucleotides, the CDR3 is TGTGCCACCAGCAGAGATGATCCCCACGAGCTGTTTTTT.

At least ten counts were recorded for this clonotype. The genes are TRBV7-7 and TRBJ1-2; 7 bases line up with TRBD1. CDR3 length: 16 amino acids. Germline lookup yields CDR1 SSHAT and CDR2 FNYEAQ (reference sequence). J was trimmed by 5 bases and V by 3 bases; bases with no gene match: 12. This CDR3 is CASSFLALRGIYGYTF. CDR3 nucleotides: TGTGCCAGCAGCTTTCTGGCCCTCAGGGGGATTTATGGCTACACCTTC.

The V gene is TRBV2, the J gene TRBJ2-7; D tentatively fits TRBD1 or TRBD2 (5 bases each). V lost 9 bases to trimming and J lost 3 bases, with 15 bases between them. CDR3 length equals 13 residues. Germline V gene data show CDR1 as SNHLY and CDR2 as FYNNEI. Here the CDR3 DNA reads TGTGCCAGTAACCGGGACGGCATCTACGAGCAGTACTTC. Encoded protein: CASNRDGIYEQYF.

This chain connects TRBV20-1 to TRBJ1-2, with D maybe TRBD1 (6 bases). CDR3 length: 15 residues. Germline loops: CDR1 DFQATT, CDR2 SNEGSKA (reference sequence). V was cut by 4 bases and J by 0 bases, with 15 bases left in between. This chain's CDR3 is CSAIPTGPTNYGYTF. The CDR3 bases are TGCAGTGCTATCCCGACAGGACCGACTAACTATGGCTACACCTTC.

The gene calls are TRBV15 and TRBJ1-1; D is unresolved. CDR3 length equals 16 residues. Germline loops: CDR1 LNHNV, CDR2 YYDKDF (reference sequence). Trimming left V 5 bases short and J 0 bases short, with 16 bases between. The CDR3 here is CATSPDDGEMNTEAFF. In nucleotides, the CDR3 is TGTGCCACCAGCCCCGACGACGGGGAGATGAACACTGAAGCTTTCTTT.

The chain uses TRBV7-2 and TRBJ2-2; D unclear. The germline V gene has CDR1 SGHTA and CDR2 FQGNSA. Trimming left V 6 bases short and J 1 base short, with 3 bases between. The CDR3 spans 12 residues. In DNA form, the CDR3 reads TGTGCCAGCAGGGAGAACACCGGGGAGCTGTTTTTT. This gives the protein CASRENTGELFF.

This clonotype has ten or more counts. The gene calls are TRBV4-1 and TRBJ1-5; TRBD1 matches at 7 bases. This CDR3 has 17 residues. The V gene end was trimmed by 1 base and the J gene end by 0 bases; junction bases not matched to a gene: 6. Per germline, CDR1 MGHRA and CDR2 YSYEKL. This CDR3 is CASSQVTGFNSNQPQHF. The CDR3 region has the DNA TGCGCCAGCAGCCAAGTGACAGGGTTCAATAGCAATCAGCCCCAGCATTTT.

This clonotype was seen just once. The rearrangement links TRBV5-6 to TRBJ1-2, with TRBD1 matching over 9 bases. Germline lookup yields CDR1 SGHDT and CDR2 YYEEEE. This CDR3 comprises 15 residues. Trimming at V came to 2 bases and at J to 4 bases, leaving 6 bases not matched to a gene. CDR3 in amino acids: CASSFTGQGGYGYTF. CDR3 DNA sequence: TGTGCCAGCAGCTTTACGGGACAGGGAGGCTATGGCTACACCTTC.

V usage is TRBV7-8 and J usage is TRBJ1-2, with 7 bases lining up with TRBD1. V lost 1 base, J lost 0 bases, and 20 bases stayed unmatched. The CDR3 totals 21 residues. Per germline, CDR1 SGHVS and CDR2 FQNEAQ. The CDR3 region has the DNA TGTGCCAGCAGCTTAGTTACCCCTACAAGGGATGACAGGGAGACTAACTATGGCTACACCTTC. Amino acids: CASSLVTPTRDDRETNYGYTF.

This clonotype was seen only a few times. The chain employs TRBV5-1 and TRBJ2-7, with TRBD1 matching 11 bases. CDR3 length: 15 residues. Germline trimming cut 4 bases from V and 3 bases from J; bases unmatched to any gene: 6. The germline CDR1 and CDR2 sequences are SGHRS and YFSETQ. The DNA for the CDR3 is TGCGCCAGCAGCAAGGGACAGGGGGGTAGCTACGAGCAGTACTTC. Translation gives CASSKGQGGSYEQYF.